This T cell receptor (beta chain) was identified during a study of blood T cells in healthy people across ages. In regard to this clonotype: What it recognizes is unknown.

Whole-study findings and limits: Across the age range, TCR beta diversity per million T cells fell in a roughly linear way.

Germline CDR1 and CDR2: SGHVS and FQNEAQ. The CDR3 covers 17 residues. V dropped 3 bases and J dropped 3; count of bases not matched to a gene: 7. With a J-beta primer mix and a sample-barcoded 5' primer, a second PCR ran roughly 6 to 12 cycles. TCRdb recomputed calls from the 5' RACE reads with MiXCR, one row per CDR3 protein. The repertoire holds 1.5 million to 2 million distinct CDR3 sequences, with about 35% as singletons. The chain recombines TRBV7-8 with TRBJ2-5; 13 bases line up with TRBD2. The clonotype originates from a young woman in good health. What was sequenced was blood. The CDR3 DNA is TGTGCCAGCAGCTTCGGTCCCGGACTAGCGGGAGAAGAGACCCAGTACTTC. Protein: CASSFGPGLAGEETQYF. Full variable domain (remainder filled in from reference TRBV7-8 and TRBJ2-5): GAGVSQSPRYKVAKRGQDVALRCDPISGHVSLFWYQQALGQGPEFLTYFQNEAQLDKSGLPSDRFFAERPEGSVSTLKIQRTQQEDSAVYLCASSFGPGLAGEETQYFGPGTRLLVL.